The rows below give T cell receptor beta chains drawn from one sample of a study of T-cell memory formation after mild COVID-19. TCRdb processed the 5' RACE reads anew with MiXCR; each CDR3 protein has one entry. Among about 430,000 distinct CDR3 sequences listed, under 20% were seen once. Material: PBMCs or a T cell subset sorted from them (not recorded which). The receptors were gathered from a man between 18 and 35 years old who had mild COVID-19 (a few samples of this study predate the infection). Cell type and time point are not known. Each CDR3 is given with its conserved first and last residue. A D gene is named only where the DNA matches it firmly. Clone size is not always given. Where it is, it says once, few, many or a class for expanded clones.

TRBV5-1,-,TRBJ2-3,-,TGCGCCAGCAGCTTGGACAGCCTCACAGATACGCAGTATTTT,CASSLDSLTDTQYF
TRBV5-1,-,TRBJ2-2,-,TGCGCCAGCCAAGAGGGCACCGGGGAGCTGTTTTTT,CASQEGTGELFF
TRBV24-1,few,TRBJ2-1,TRBD2,TGTGCCACCAGTGATCCCGGACTAGCCCATGAGCAGTTCTTC,CATSDPGLAHEQFF
TRBV4-1,few,TRBJ2-3,TRBD1,TGCGCCAGCAGCCACCAGGACAGGTACACAGATACGCAGTATTTT,CASSHQDRYTDTQYF
TRBV12-3/TRBV12-4,once,TRBJ1-2,TRBD1,TGTGCCAGCAGTTTTGGTGCAGGGGGCGGCTATGGCTACACCTTC,CASSFGAGGGYGYTF
TRBV7-2,-,TRBJ2-4,TRBD1,TGTGCCAGCAGCTTACCCGCGGGGACAGGCTGGGAAAACATTCAGTACTTC,CASSLPAGTGWENIQYF
TRBV6-5,few,TRBJ2-5,-,TGTGCCAGCACCTTTGGAGAGACCCAGTACTTC,CASTFGETQYF
TRBV12-3/TRBV12-4,few,TRBJ2-7,TRBD2,TGTGCCAGCAGTGGAGGACTAGGCATGAGCTACGAGCAGTACTTC,CASSGGLGMSYEQYF
TRBV4-1,-,TRBJ2-7,-,TGCGCCAGCAGCGTTCGGAGGCTTGGGGGGGCCGGAACCTACGAGCAGTACTTC,CASSVRRLGGAGTYEQYF
TRBV7-9,few,TRBJ2-5,-,TGTGCCAGCTCCCCCGCTCTCTTTTGGGAGACCCAGTACTTC,CASSPALFWETQYF
TRBV20-1,few,TRBJ1-5,-,TGCAGTGCTAGAAAAGGGGCGGAGGGGAAGCCCCAGCATTTT,CSARKGAEGKPQHF
TRBV5-1,few,TRBJ2-7,TRBD1,TGCGCCAGCAGCTTCGGGACAGGGGGAAGAAGCGAGCAGTACTTC,CASSFGTGGRSEQYF
TRBV5-1,-,TRBJ2-3,-,TGCGCCAGCAGCTTCCTTAACCCTACAGATACGCAGTATTTT,CASSFLNPTDTQYF
TRBV5-1,many,TRBJ1-5,-,TGCGCCAGCAGCTTGGATGGGTCTGATCAGCCCCAGCATTTT,CASSLDGSDQPQHF
TRBV5-1,-,TRBJ1-1,-,TGCGCCAGCAGCGCCAGGGATATGAACACTGAAGCTTTCTTT,CASSARDMNTEAFF
TRBV4-2,medium-sized,TRBJ2-5,TRBD2,TGCGCCAGCAGCCAAGAGCGGGGGGGCCAAGAGACCCAGTACTTC,CASSQERGGQETQYF
TRBV4-2,few,TRBJ1-5,-,TGTGCCAGCAGCCAATTCGCTCAGGGCGGGTATAGCAATCAGCCCCAGCATTTT,CASSQFAQGGYSNQPQHF
TRBV6-2/TRBV6-3,few,TRBJ1-1,-,TGTGCCAGCAGTAAACACGGGACGAACACTGAAGCTTTCTTT,CASSKHGTNTEAFF
TRBV6-1,-,TRBJ2-3,-,TGTGCCAGCAGTGAAGTGGGCGGGGCCGGAGGTGATACGCAGTATTTT,CASSEVGGAGGDTQYF
TRBV20-1,-,TRBJ1-1,-,TGCAGTGCCAAAGGGGGGACTGAAGCTTTCTTT,CSAKGGTEAFF
TRBV20-1,few,TRBJ2-2,TRBD2,TGCAGTGCCAGACCCGGGGGGGCGAGCGGGGAGCTGTTTTTT,CSARPGGASGELFF
TRBV12-3/TRBV12-4,-,TRBJ1-1,TRBD1,TGTGCCAGCAGCGCACAGGGGTTGAACACTGAAGCTTTCTTT,CASSAQGLNTEAFF
TRBV9,many,TRBJ2-3,TRBD1,TGTGCCAGCAGCCGGGACAGGGTAACAGATACGCAGTATTTT,CASSRDRVTDTQYF
TRBV5-1,-,TRBJ2-3,TRBD2,TGCGCCAGCAGCTTGGCTACTAGCGGCACAGATACGCAGTATTTT,CASSLATSGTDTQYF
TRBV12-3/TRBV12-4,-,TRBJ2-3,-,TGTGCCAGCAGTTTATTGGGCTTCGGAGATACGCAGTATTTT,CASSLLGFGDTQYF
TRBV5-1,few,TRBJ2-3,TRBD1,TGCGCCAGCAGAACAGGGGGTGCAAATACGCAGTATTTT,CASRTGGANTQYF
TRBV7-2,many,TRBJ1-5,-,TGTGCCAGCAGCTCGCTGACAGCGGGTCGGCAGCCCCAGCATTTT,CASSSLTAGRQPQHF
TRBV6-2/TRBV6-3,-,TRBJ2-2,TRBD1,TGTGCCAGCAGCCTACTGACAGGGGGCCGGGACGGGGAGCTGTTTTTT,CASSLLTGGRDGELFF
TRBV4-2,-,TRBJ1-2,TRBD1,TGTGCCAGCAGCCTTTCGACAGGGGGACTCTATGGCTACACCTTC,CASSLSTGGLYGYTF
TRBV7-2,many,TRBJ1-1,-,TGTGCCAGCAGCTTAGGGGGGGGTAGCACTGAAGCTTTCTTT,CASSLGGGSTEAFF
TRBV10-3,-,TRBJ2-5,-,TGTGCCGTAAGCAGGGCAGACGAGACCCAGTACTTC,CAVSRADETQYF
TRBV4-1,-,TRBJ2-1,TRBD2,TGCGCCAGCAGCCAAGCTCTAGCGGGGGGGCCTGATGAGCAGTTCTTC,CASSQALAGGPDEQFF
TRBV15,few,TRBJ2-2,-,TGTGCCACCAGCAGAGATTTGGGTAACACCGGGGAGCTGTTTTTT,CATSRDLGNTGELFF
TRBV7-2,few,TRBJ2-4,-,TGTGCCAGCAGCTTAGTGGGTTGGGAAAACATTCAGTACTTC,CASSLVGWENIQYF
TRBV5-1,few,TRBJ2-6,-,TGCGCCAGCGAGGTAGGAGTTCTCTCTGGGGCCAACGTCCTGACTTTC,CASEVGVLSGANVLTF
TRBV27,few,TRBJ2-4,-,TGTGCCAGCAGTCCCCGGTACCACGCCATTCAGTACTTC,CASSPRYHAIQYF
TRBV4-3,few,TRBJ2-1,-,TGCGCCAGCAGCCAGCTCCAAGGACAGCAGTTCTTC,CASSQLQGQQFF
TRBV12-3/TRBV12-4,few,TRBJ1-2,TRBD1,TGTGCCAGCAGTTCGAATCGACAGGGAGGCTATGGCTACACCTTC,CASSSNRQGGYGYTF
TRBV4-1,-,TRBJ1-1,-,TGCGCCAGCAGCCAAGATCAGGGTTTGAGCACTGAAGCTTTCTTT,CASSQDQGLSTEAFF
TRBV6-5,many,TRBJ2-6,-,TGTGCCAGCATCCCCTCTGGGGCCAACGTCCTGACTTTC,CASIPSGANVLTF
TRBV5-1,-,TRBJ1-6,TRBD1,TGCGCCAGCAGCTCGGACAGGGGACGTAGTTCACCCCTCCACTTT,CASSSDRGRSSPLHF
TRBV20-1,-,TRBJ1-5,-,TGCAGTGCTACCCGACTATCGCAGGATAATAGCAATCAGCCCCAGCATTTT,CSATRLSQDNSNQPQHF
TRBV14,-,TRBJ2-6,-,TGTGCCAGCAGCCAGGAGTTAGGGGCCAACGTCCTGACTTTC,CASSQELGANVLTF
TRBV5-5,-,TRBJ1-4,-,TGTGCCAGCTCAAGGGGAGGTGGACTGTTTTTT,CASSRGGGLFF
TRBV7-9,-,TRBJ2-2,-,TGTGCCAGCAGCCGTCACAGGGAGTGGACCGGGGAGCTGTTTTTT,CASSRHREWTGELFF
TRBV29-1,-,TRBJ1-1,-,TGCAGCGTTGGGGCTACTCTGAACACTGAAGCTTTCTTT,CSVGATLNTEAFF